The clone carrying this T cell receptor beta chain was observed a single time. The sample is drawn from a study of blood T cell repertoires in COVID-19. Study at large: Samples taken during acute and convalescent COVID-19 were collected in the United States, Italy and Spain. T cells, B-cell-depleted T cells, or PBMCs provided the cDNA or gDNA that served as material.

Authors' data handling: Reference gene primer amplification in the assay estimated nucleated cell counts. The table came from immunoSEQ multiplex PCR; TCRdb's copy has only in-frame clones and leaves some out. V, J and clone size are those of that table, while D and trimming were read from the DNA. Altogether 180,000 or so clones are present, around 80% being singletons, with the ten largest covering roughly 7.2%. Seattle enrolled patients during active infection and tracked them longitudinally. The CDR3 runs to 19 residues. After removal of 0 bases from V and 2 bases from J, the junction contained 15 bases not matched to a gene. Per the germline V gene, CDR1 is SGHRS and CDR2 is YFSETQ.

The sequenced sample consisted of peripheral blood. The clonotype comes from a woman in her 40s with COVID-19, enrolled during active disease. The V gene is TRBV5-1, the J gene TRBJ1-2, with 8 nucleotides matching TRBD1. CDR3 protein: CASSLEGSGTGRSNYGYTF. The CDR3 DNA follows: TGCGCCAGCAGCTTGGAGGGGTCCGGGACAGGACGTTCAAACTATGGCTACACCTTC.